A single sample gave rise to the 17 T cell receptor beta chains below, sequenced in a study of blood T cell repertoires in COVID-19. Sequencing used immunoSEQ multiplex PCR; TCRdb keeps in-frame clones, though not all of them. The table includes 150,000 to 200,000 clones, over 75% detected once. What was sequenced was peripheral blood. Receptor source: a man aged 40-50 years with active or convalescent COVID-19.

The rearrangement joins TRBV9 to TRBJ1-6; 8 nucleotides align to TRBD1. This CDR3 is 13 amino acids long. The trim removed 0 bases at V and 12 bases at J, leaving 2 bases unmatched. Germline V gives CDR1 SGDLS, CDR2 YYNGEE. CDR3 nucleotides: TGTGCCAGCAGCGTAGTAGGGACAGGACCCCTCCACTTT. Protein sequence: CASSVVGTGPLHF. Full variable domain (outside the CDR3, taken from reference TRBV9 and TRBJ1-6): DSGVTQTPKHLITATGQRVTLRCSPRSGDLSVYWYQQSLDQGLQFLIQYYNGEERAKGNILERFSAQQFPDLHSELNLSSLELGDSALYFCASSVVGTGPLHFGNGTRLTVT.

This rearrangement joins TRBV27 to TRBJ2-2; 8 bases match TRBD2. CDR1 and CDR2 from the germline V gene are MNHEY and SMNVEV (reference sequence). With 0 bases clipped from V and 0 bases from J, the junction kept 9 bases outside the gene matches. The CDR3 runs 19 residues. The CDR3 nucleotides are TGTGCCAGCAGTTTATCTCCCCCGACTAGCGCCGCGAACACCGGGGAGCTGTTTTTT. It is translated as CASSLSPPTSAANTGELFF.

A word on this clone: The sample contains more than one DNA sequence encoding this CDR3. The CDR3 region has the DNA TGTGCCAGCAGAGGAGGGACTGAAGCTTTCTTT. Translation gives CASRGGTEAFF. The chain has TRBV25-1 and TRBJ1-1; no reliable D call. V shed 6 bases and J shed 5 bases, with 7 bases lying between them. Germline V gene data show CDR1 as MGHDK and CDR2 as SYGVNS. This CDR3 is 11 amino acids long.

The CDR3 DNA follows: TGTGCCAGCAGCTTAGGGGGGGACTGGACGGGATTGTCTGAAGCTTTCTTT. It specifies CASSLGGDWTGLSEAFF. The V call is TRBV11-2, the J call TRBJ1-1, with a possible D match to TRBD1 (5 bases). Germline lookup yields CDR1 SGHAT and CDR2 FQNNGV. The CDR3 has 17 residues. V was clipped by 1 base and J by 6 bases, with 21 bases between them.

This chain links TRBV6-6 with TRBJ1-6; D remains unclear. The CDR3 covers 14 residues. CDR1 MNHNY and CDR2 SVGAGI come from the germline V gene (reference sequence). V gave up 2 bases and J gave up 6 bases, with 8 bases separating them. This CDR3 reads CASSYSISNSPLHF. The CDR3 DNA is TGTGCCAGCAGTTACAGTATTAGTAATTCACCCCTCCACTTT.

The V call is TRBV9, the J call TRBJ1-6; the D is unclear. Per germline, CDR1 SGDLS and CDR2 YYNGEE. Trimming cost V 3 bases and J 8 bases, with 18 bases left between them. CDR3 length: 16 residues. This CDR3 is CASSAGVDLPYSPLHF. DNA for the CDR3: TGTGCCAGCAGCGCCGGGGTAGACCTTCCTTATTCACCCCTCCACTTT.

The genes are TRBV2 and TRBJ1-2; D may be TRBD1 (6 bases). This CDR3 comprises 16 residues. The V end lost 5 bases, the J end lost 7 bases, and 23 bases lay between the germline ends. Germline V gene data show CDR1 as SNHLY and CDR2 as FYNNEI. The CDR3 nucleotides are TGTGCCAGCAGTCCCTCCTCCCTCGGGGGGCTCGGTGGCTACACCTTC. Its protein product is CASSPSSLGGLGGYTF.

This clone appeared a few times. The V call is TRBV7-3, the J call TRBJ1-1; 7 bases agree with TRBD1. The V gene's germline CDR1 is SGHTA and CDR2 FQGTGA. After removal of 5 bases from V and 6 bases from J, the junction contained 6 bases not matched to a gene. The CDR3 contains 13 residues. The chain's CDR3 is CASSTDRVAEAFF. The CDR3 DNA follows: TGTGCCAGCAGCACCGACAGGGTTGCTGAAGCTTTCTTT.

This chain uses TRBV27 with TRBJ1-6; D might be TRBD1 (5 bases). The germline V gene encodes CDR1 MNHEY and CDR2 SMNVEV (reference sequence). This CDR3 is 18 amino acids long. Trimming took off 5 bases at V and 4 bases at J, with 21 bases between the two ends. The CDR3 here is CASSQGAVGGRYNSPLHF. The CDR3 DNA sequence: TGTGCCAGCAGTCAAGGCGCGGTGGGGGGACGGTATAATTCACCCCTCCACTTT.

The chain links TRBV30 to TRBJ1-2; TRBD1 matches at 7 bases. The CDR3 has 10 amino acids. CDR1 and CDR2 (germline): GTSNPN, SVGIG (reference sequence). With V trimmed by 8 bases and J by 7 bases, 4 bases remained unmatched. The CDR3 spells CAAGGTGYTF. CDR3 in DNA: TGTGCCGCAGGGGGAACTGGCTACACCTTC.

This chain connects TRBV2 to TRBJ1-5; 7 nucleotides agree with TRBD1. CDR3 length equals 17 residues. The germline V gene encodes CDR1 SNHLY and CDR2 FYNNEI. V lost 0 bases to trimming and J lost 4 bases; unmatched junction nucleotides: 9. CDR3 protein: CASSEALGGTVNQPQHF. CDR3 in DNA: TGTGCCAGCAGTGAAGCGCTTGGGGGGACAGTTAATCAGCCCCAGCATTTT.

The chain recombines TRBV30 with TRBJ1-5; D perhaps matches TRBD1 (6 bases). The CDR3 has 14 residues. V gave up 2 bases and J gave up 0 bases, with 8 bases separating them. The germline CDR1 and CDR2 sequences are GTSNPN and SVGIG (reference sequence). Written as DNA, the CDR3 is TGTGCCTGGAGTCTACAGGGTAGCAATCAGCCCCAGCATTTT. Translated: CAWSLQGSNQPQHF.

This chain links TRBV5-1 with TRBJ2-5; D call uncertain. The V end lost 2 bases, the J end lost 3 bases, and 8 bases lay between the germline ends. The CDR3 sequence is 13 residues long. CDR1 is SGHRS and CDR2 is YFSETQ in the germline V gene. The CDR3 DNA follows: TGCGCCAGCAGCTTAGAGTTCGAAGAGACCCAGTACTTC. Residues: CASSLEFEETQYF.

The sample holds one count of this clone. In DNA, the CDR3 is TGTGCCAGCAGCACGGACAGGGGGCTTACAAATGAAAAACTGTTTTTT. Translating gives CASSTDRGLTNEKLFF. The genes are TRBV9 and TRBJ1-4; 11 nucleotides line up with TRBD1. The CDR3 has 16 residues. The J segment lost 5 bases and the V segment lost 4 bases, leaving 7 bases of the junction unmatched. Germline V gives CDR1 SGDLS, CDR2 YYNGEE.

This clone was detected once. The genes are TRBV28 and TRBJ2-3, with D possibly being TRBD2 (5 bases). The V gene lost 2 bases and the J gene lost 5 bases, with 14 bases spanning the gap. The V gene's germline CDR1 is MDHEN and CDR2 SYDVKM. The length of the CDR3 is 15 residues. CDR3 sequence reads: CASSLRAPAGDTQYF. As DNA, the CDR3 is TGTGCCAGCAGTTTACGTGCTCCCGCGGGAGATACGCAGTATTTT.

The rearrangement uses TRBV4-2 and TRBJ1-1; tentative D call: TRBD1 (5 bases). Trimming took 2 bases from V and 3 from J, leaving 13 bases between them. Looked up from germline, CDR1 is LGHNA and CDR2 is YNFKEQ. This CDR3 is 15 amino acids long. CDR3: CASSQLPWGHTEAFF. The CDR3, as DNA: TGTGCCAGCAGCCAACTCCCTTGGGGCCACACTGAAGCTTTCTTT.

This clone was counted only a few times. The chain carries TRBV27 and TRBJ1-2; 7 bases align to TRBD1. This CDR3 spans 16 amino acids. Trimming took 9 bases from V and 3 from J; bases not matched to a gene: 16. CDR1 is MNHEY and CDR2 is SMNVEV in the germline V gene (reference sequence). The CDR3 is CASCSTRGGLDYGYTF. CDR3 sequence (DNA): TGTGCCAGTTGTTCAACGCGAGGGGGCTTGGACTATGGCTACACCTTC.